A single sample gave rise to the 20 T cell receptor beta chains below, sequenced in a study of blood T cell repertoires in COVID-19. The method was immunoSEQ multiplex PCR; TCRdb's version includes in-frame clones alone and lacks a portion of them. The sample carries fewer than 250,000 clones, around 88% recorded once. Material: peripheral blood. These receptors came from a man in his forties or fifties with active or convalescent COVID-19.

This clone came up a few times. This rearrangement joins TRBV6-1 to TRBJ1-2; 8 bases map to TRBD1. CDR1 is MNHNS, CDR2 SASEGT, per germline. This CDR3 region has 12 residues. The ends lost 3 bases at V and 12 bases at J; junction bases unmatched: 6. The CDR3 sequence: CASSEWTGPHTF. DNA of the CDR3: TGTGCCAGCAGTGAGTGGACAGGGCCTCACACCTTC.

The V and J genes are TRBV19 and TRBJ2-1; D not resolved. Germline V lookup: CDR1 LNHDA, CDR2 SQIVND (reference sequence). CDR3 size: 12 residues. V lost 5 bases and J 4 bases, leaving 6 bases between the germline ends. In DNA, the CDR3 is TGTGCCAGTAGTGCCAGGTACAATGAGCAGTTCTTC. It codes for CASSARYNEQFF.

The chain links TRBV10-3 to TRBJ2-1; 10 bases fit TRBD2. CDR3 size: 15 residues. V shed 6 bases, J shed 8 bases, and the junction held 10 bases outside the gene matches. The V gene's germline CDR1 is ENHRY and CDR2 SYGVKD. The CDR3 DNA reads TGTGCCATCAGCCCCACAGCTAGCGGGAGCGATGAGCAGTTCTTC. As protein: CAISPTASGSDEQFF.

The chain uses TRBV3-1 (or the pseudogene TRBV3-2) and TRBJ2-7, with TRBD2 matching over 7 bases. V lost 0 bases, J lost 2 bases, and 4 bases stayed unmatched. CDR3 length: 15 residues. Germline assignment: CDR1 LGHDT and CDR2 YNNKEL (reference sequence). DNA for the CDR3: TGTGCCAGCAGCCAAGAAGGAGGACTAGCCTACGAGCAGTACTTC. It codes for CASSQEGGLAYEQYF.

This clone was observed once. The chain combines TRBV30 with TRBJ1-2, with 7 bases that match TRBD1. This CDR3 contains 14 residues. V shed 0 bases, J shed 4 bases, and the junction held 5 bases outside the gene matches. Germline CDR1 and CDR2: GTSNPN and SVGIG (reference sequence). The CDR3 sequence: CAWSVRQGSYGYTF. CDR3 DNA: TGTGCCTGGAGTGTAAGACAGGGAAGCTATGGCTACACCTTC. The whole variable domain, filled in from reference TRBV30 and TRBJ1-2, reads SQTIHQWPATLVQPVGSPLSLECTVEGTSNPNLYWYRQAAGRGLQLLFYSVGIGQISSEVPQNLSASRPQDRQFILSSKKLLLSDSGFYLCAWSVRQGSYGYTFGSGTRLTVV.

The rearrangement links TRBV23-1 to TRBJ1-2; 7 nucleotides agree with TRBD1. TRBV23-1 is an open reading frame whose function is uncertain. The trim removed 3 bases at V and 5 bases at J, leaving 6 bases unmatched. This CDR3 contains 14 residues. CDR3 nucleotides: TGCGCCAGCAGTCATGGGACAGCACTTTATGGCTACACCTTC. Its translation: CASSHGTALYGYTF.

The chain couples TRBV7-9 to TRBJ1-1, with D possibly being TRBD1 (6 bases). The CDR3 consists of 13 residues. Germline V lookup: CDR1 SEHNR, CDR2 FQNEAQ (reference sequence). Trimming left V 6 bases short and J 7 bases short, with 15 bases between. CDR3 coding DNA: TGTGCCAGCAGAGCAGGGGCCGGGAATGAAGCTTTCTTT. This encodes CASRAGAGNEAFF.

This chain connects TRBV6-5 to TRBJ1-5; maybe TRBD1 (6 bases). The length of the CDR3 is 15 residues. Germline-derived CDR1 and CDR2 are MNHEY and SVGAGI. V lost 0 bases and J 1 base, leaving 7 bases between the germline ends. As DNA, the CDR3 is TGTGCCAGCAGTTACTCCACAGGGAGCAATCAGCCCCAGCATTTT. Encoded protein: CASSYSTGSNQPQHF.

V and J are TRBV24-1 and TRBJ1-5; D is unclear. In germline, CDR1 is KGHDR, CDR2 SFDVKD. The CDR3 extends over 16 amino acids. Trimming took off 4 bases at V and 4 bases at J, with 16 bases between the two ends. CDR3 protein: CATSDPVEGPNQPQHF. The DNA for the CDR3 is TGTGCCACCAGTGACCCCGTCGAGGGTCCGAATCAGCCCCAGCATTTT.

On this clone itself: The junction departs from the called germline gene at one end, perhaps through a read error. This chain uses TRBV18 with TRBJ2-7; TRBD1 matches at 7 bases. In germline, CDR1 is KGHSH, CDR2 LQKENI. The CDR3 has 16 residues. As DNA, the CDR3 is TGTGCCAGCTCACCCTGGGACAGCCGGGTCTCCAACGAGCAGTACTTC. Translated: CASSPWDSRVSNEQYF.

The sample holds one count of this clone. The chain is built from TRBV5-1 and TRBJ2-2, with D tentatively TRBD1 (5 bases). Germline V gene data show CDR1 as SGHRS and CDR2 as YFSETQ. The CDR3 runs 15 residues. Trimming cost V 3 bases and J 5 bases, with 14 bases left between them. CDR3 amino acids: CASSSGLTGTGELFF. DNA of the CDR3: TGCGCCAGCAGCTCAGGGTTGACTGGGACCGGGGAGCTGTTTTTT.

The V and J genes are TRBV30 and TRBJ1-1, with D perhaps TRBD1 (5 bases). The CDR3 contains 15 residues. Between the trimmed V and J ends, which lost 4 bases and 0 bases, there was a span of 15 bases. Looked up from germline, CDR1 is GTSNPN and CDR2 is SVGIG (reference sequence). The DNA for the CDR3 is TGTGCCTGGATTGGTCAGGGCTTTATGAACACTGAAGCTTTCTTT. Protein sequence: CAWIGQGFMNTEAFF.

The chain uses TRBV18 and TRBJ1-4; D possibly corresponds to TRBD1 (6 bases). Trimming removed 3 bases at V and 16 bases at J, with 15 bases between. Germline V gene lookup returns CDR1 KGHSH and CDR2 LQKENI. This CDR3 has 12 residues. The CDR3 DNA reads TGTGCCAGCTCACCGGACAGCCTTCATTGGTTTTTT. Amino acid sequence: CASSPDSLHWFF.

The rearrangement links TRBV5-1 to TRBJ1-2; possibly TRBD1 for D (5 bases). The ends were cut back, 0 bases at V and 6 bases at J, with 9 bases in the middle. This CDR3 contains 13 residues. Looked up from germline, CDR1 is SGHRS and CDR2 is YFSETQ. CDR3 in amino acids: CASSLETVHGYTF. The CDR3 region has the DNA TGCGCCAGCAGCTTGGAGACAGTTCATGGCTACACCTTC.

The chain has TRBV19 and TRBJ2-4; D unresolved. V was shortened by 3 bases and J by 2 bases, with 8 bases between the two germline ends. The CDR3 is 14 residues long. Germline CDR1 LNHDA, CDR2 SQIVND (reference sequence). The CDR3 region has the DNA TGTGCCAGTAGTATTGTAGATTCCAAAAACATTCAGTACTTC. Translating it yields CASSIVDSKNIQYF.

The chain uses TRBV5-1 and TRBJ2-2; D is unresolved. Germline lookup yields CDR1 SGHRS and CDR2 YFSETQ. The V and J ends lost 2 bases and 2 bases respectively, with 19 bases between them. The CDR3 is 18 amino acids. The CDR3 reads CASSLMPGRDTNTGELFF. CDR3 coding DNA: TGCGCCAGCAGCTTAATGCCCGGTCGCGACACTAACACCGGGGAGCTGTTTTTT.

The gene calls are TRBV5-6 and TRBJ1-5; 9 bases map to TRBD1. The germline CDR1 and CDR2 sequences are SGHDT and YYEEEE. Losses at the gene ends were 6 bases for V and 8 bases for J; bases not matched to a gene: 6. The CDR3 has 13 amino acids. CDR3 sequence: CASTTGGREPQHF. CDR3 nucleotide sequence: TGTGCCAGCACCACAGGGGGCCGGGAGCCCCAGCATTTT.

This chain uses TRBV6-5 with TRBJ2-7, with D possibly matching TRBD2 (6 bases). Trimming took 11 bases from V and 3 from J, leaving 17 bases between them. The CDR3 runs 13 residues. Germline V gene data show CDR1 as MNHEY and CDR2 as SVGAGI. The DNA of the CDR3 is TGTGCCTTAGGAGGGGCAGGAGGCTACGAGCAGTACTTC. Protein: CALGGAGGYEQYF.

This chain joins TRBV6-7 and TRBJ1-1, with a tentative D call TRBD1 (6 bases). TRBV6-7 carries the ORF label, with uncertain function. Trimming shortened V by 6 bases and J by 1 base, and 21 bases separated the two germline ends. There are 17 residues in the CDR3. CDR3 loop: CASSRHPKGEGNTEAFF. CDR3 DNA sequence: TGTGCCAGCAGCCGGCACCCGAAGGGGGAGGGGAACACTGAAGCTTTCTTT.

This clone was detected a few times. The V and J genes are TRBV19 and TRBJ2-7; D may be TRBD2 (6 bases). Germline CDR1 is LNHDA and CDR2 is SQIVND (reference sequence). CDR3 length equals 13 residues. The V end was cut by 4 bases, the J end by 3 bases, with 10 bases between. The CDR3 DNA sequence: TGTGCCAGTAGTAAAGGGGAGGACTACGAGCAGTACTTC. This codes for CASSKGEDYEQYF.